Each of the 20 T cell receptor beta chains below was sequenced from the same sample in a study of shared clonotypes between healthy human individuals. Using immunoSEQ multiplex PCR, the repertoire was profiled, and TCRdb retains in-frame clones only, with some absent. The sample carries more than 2,000,000 clones, 93% recorded once. The sample was naive CD4+ T cells from PBMCs. Described subset: CD45RA+ positively selected. The receptors derive from a man between 18 and 29 years old in good health. Some clones in this sample may be carry-over from other donors' samples.

The chain uses TRBV2 and TRBJ1-4; D ambiguous. The length of the CDR3 is 15 residues. The germline CDR1 and CDR2 sequences are SNHLY and FYNNEI. Between the trimmed V and J ends, which lost 6 bases and 0 bases, there was a span of 11 bases. The CDR3 nucleotides read TGTGCCAGCAGGTGGCTCGGGGCAACTAATGAAAAACTGTTTTTT. Translation gives CASRWLGATNEKLFF.

In regard to this clone: Other DNA variants within this sample encode the same CDR3. This chain connects TRBV9 to TRBJ2-6; tentatively, D is TRBD2 (5 bases). This CDR3 has 15 residues. Germline CDR1 and CDR2: SGDLS and YYNGEE. The V and J ends lost 0 bases and 4 bases respectively, with 8 bases between them. In nucleotides, the CDR3 is TGTGCCAGCAGCGTAGCGGGGTCAGGGGCCAACGTCCTGACTTTC. Translating it yields CASSVAGSGANVLTF. The variable domain in full, with the rest retrieved from reference TRBV9 and TRBJ2-6, is DSGVTQTPKHLITATGQRVTLRCSPRSGDLSVYWYQQSLDQGLQFLIQYYNGEERAKGNILERFSAQQFPDLHSELNLSSLELGDSALYFCASSVAGSGANVLTFGAGSRLTVL.

The CDR3 loop reads CAGRLSGGQAKNIQYF. CDR3 in DNA: TGTGCCGGGCGTCTATCCGGAGGGCAGGCCAAAAACATTCAGTACTTC. V and J are TRBV4-2 and TRBJ2-4; D perhaps matches TRBD2 (6 bases). Germline V gene sequence: CDR1 LGHNA, CDR2 YNFKEQ. There are 16 residues in the CDR3. With 11 bases removed from V and 1 base from J, the gap between germline ends came to 21 bases.

This chain joins TRBV7-3 and TRBJ1-1; possible D gene TRBD1, 6 bases. This CDR3 spans 13 amino acids. With 2 bases removed from V and 9 bases from J, the gap between germline ends came to 13 bases. Germline CDR1 is SGHTA and CDR2 is FQGTGA. CDR3 loop: CASSLGLGQQAFF. The DNA of the CDR3 is TGTGCCAGCAGCTTAGGGCTCGGACAGCAAGCTTTCTTT.

J is TRBJ1-2 and V is TRBV28; tentative D call: TRBD1 (6 bases). Between the trimmed V and J ends, which lost 7 bases and 5 bases, there was a span of 14 bases. The CDR3 consists of 13 residues. Germline V CDR1 and CDR2: MDHEN, SYDVKM. The CDR3 DNA sequence: TGTGCCAGCACCCTCGGACAGCTATATGGCTACACCTTC. This gives the protein CASTLGQLYGYTF.

The chain employs TRBV5-4 and TRBJ2-3, with 8 bases aligning to TRBD1. Trimming cost V 5 bases and J 5 bases; bases outside gene matches: 7. The CDR3 length is 14 residues. Germline CDR1 and CDR2: SGHNT and YYREEE (reference sequence). The CDR3 loop is CASRKTGAGDTQYF. In nucleotides, the CDR3 is TGTGCCAGCAGGAAGACAGGGGCCGGAGATACGCAGTATTTT.

The chain is built from TRBV5-4 and TRBJ2-1; 8 nucleotides agree with TRBD2. The germline V gene encodes CDR1 SGHNT and CDR2 YYREEE (reference sequence). The CDR3 totals 15 residues. Unmatched junction bases numbered 7, after V lost 1 base and J lost 7 bases. This CDR3 reads CASSLTSGSFNEQFF. CDR3 nucleotides: TGTGCCAGCAGCTTGACCAGCGGGAGTTTTAATGAGCAGTTCTTC.

The chain is built from TRBV7-3 and TRBJ1-2; 8 bases are a match to TRBD1. Per germline, CDR1 SGHTA and CDR2 FQGTGA. There are 14 residues in the CDR3. V shed 5 bases, J shed 7 bases, and the junction held 9 bases outside the gene matches. For the CDR3, the DNA is TGTGCCAGCAGCCTGACAGGGGAACGGGGTGGCTACACCTTC. Translated, it gives CASSLTGERGGYTF.

The J gene is TRBJ2-3, the V gene TRBV5-1; no definite D call. Trimming stripped 0 bases from V and 0 bases from J, with 8 bases between. Germline-derived CDR1 and CDR2 are SGHRS and YFSETQ. The CDR3 has 15 amino acids. In nucleotides, the CDR3 is TGCGCCAGCAGCTTGGCCACAAGAAGCACAGATACGCAGTATTTT. Its translation: CASSLATRSTDTQYF. The full variable domain, in which reference TRBV5-1 and TRBJ2-3 provide the parts outside the CDR3, is KAGVTQTPRYLIKTRGQQVTLSCSPISGHRSVSWYQQTPGQGLQFLFEYFSETQRNKGNFPGRFSGRQFSNSRSEMNVSTLELGDSALYLCASSLATRSTDTQYFGPGTRLTVL.

This chain joins TRBV2 and TRBJ1-2; D is perhaps TRBD1 (5 bases). CDR1 is SNHLY and CDR2 is FYNNEI in the germline V gene. Trimming pared 6 bases from V and 4 bases from J, leaving 21 bases between. The CDR3 extends over 16 amino acids. DNA of the CDR3: TGTGCCAGCAGCGTCTACCGGGACCCGGGGGGCTATGGCTACACCTTC. Amino acid sequence: CASSVYRDPGGYGYTF.

The V call is TRBV5-1, the J call TRBJ2-3; D is ambiguous. The V and J ends lost 0 bases and 4 bases respectively, with 9 bases between them. CDR1 and CDR2 from the germline V gene are SGHRS and YFSETQ. The CDR3 consists of 14 residues. CDR3 protein: CASSLGRRADTQYF. The CDR3 coding sequence is TGCGCCAGCAGCTTGGGGAGACGGGCAGATACGCAGTATTTT.

This chain connects TRBV2 to TRBJ1-1; 8 nucleotides agree with TRBD1. Trimming removed 5 bases from V and 5 bases from J; junction bases left unmatched: 7. The germline V gene encodes CDR1 SNHLY and CDR2 FYNNEI. This CDR3 spans 14 amino acids. CDR3 protein: CASSLQGAWTEAFF. DNA of the CDR3: TGTGCCAGCAGTCTGCAGGGGGCGTGGACTGAAGCTTTCTTT.

This sequence joins TRBV6-6 and TRBJ2-3, with D perhaps matching TRBD1 (5 bases). The CDR3 is 11 amino acids. Per the germline V gene, CDR1 is MNHNY and CDR2 is SVGAGI (reference sequence). V lost 6 bases to trimming and J lost 6 bases, with 7 bases between them. The CDR3 coding sequence is TGTGCCAGCAGGGCAGGGGATACGCAGTATTTT. As protein: CASRAGDTQYF.

This chain uses TRBV18 with TRBJ2-1, with 8 bases fitting TRBD2. This CDR3 has 17 residues. Per the germline V gene, CDR1 is KGHSH and CDR2 is LQKENI. Trimming removed 6 bases from V and 0 bases from J; junction bases left unmatched: 10. The DNA for the CDR3 is TGTGCCAGCTCCTCGGGCGCGGGAGGAAGCTCCTACAATGAGCAGTTCTTC. Its protein product is CASSSGAGGSSYNEQFF.

The chain joins TRBV4-1 to TRBJ1-5; TRBD1 aligns across 7 bases. Looked up from germline, CDR1 is MGHRA and CDR2 is YSYEKL. The length of the CDR3 is 16 residues. Trimming at V came to 1 base and at J to 6 bases, leaving 9 bases not matched to a gene. The CDR3 nucleotides read TGCGCCAGCAGCCAAGTTGGGGGGACAGTTGTTCAGCCCCAGCATTTT. This sequence encodes CASSQVGGTVVQPQHF.

Remarks on this clone: This specimen includes other DNA sequences encoding the same CDR3. The rearrangement joins TRBV2 to TRBJ2-7, with 8 positions matching TRBD1. CDR1 is SNHLY, CDR2 FYNNEI, per germline. V shed 6 bases, J shed 2 bases, and the junction held 6 bases outside the gene matches. The CDR3 loop spans 14 amino acids. The CDR3 nucleotides are TGTGCCAGCAGCGATCAGGGGGCCACCTACGAGCAGTACTTC. Protein sequence: CASSDQGATYEQYF. The entire variable domain, with the rest obtained from reference TRBV2 and TRBJ2-7, is as follows: EPEVTQTPSHQVTQMGQEVILRCVPISNHLYFYWYRQILGQKVEFLVSFYNNEISEKSEIFDDQFSVERPDGSNFTLKIRSTKLEDSAMYFCASSDQGATYEQYFGPGTRLTVT.

This rearrangement joins TRBV7-6 to TRBJ2-2; D is possibly TRBD1 (5 bases). CDR3 length: 14 residues. V gave up 0 bases and J gave up 7 bases, with 9 bases separating them. Germline values: CDR1 SGHVS, CDR2 FNYEAQ. The CDR3 spells CASSLAQGHGELFF. Written as DNA, the CDR3 is TGTGCCAGCAGCTTAGCGCAGGGCCACGGGGAGCTGTTTTTT. Full variable domain (remainder filled in from reference TRBV7-6 and TRBJ2-2): GAGVSQSPRYKVTKRGQDVALRCDPISGHVSLYWYRQALGQGPEFLTYFNYEAQQDKSGLPNDRFSAERPEGSISTLTIQRTEQRDSAMYRCASSLAQGHGELFFGEGSRLTVL.

The rearrangement joins TRBV5-1 to TRBJ2-3; tentative D call: TRBD1 (5 bases). Germline V lookup: CDR1 SGHRS, CDR2 YFSETQ. V lost 4 bases and J lost 2, with 14 bases in between. This CDR3 spans 15 amino acids. Here the CDR3 reads CASSPQRQNTDTQYF. The CDR3 DNA reads as TGCGCCAGCAGCCCACAAAGACAGAACACAGATACGCAGTATTTT.

This sequence joins TRBV11-3 and TRBJ2-7; perhaps TRBD2 as D (6 bases). V was shortened by 5 bases and J by 7 bases, with 15 bases between the two germline ends. CDR3 length equals 13 residues. Germline values: CDR1 SGHNT, CDR2 YENEEA. Here the CDR3 reads CASSRGSPGEQYF. The CDR3 DNA follows: TGTGCCAGCAGCCGGGGGTCTCCGGGGGAGCAGTACTTC.

V and J are TRBV18 and TRBJ2-3; TRBD2 agrees at 7 bases. Germline assignment: CDR1 KGHSH and CDR2 LQKENI. The length of the CDR3 is 15 residues. The trim removed 1 base at V and 3 bases at J, leaving 4 bases unmatched. CDR3 nucleotides: TGTGCCAGCTCACCACGGGCTAGCGGAACAGATACGCAGTATTTT. Translating it yields CASSPRASGTDTQYF. The whole variable domain, remainder taken from reference TRBV18 and TRBJ2-3, is NAGVMQNPRHLVRRRGQEARLRCSPMKGHSHVYWYRQLPEEGLKFMVYLQKENIIDESGMPKERFSAEFPKEGPSILRIQQVVRGDSAAYFCASSPRASGTDTQYFGPGTRLTVL.